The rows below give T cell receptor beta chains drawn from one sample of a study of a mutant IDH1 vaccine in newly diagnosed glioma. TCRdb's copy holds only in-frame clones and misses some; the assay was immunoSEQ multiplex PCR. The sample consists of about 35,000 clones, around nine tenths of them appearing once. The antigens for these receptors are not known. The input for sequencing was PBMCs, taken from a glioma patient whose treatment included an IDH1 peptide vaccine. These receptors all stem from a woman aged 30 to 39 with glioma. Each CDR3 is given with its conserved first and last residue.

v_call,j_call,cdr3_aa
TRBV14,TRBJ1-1,CASSQRGGGANTEAFF
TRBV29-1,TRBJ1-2,CSVGINYGYTF
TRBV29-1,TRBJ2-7,CSVVGVYEQYF
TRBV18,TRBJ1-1,CASSPIRDTEAFF
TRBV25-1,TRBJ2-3,CASRGGTDTQYF
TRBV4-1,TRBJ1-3,CASSQDLANTIYF
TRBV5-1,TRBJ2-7,CASSLQGQSSYEQYF
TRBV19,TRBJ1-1,CAREEGPLNTEAFF
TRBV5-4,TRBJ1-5,CASSLETSGGNQPQHF
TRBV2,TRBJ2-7,CASSDPGQGMRNEQYF
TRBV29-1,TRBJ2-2,CSVGFGSGNTGELFF
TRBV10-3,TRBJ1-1,CAISEGKNTEAFF
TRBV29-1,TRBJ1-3,CSVRGITGNTIYF
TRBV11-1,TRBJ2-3,CASSLEERDTQYF
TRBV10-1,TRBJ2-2,CASSLGTGELFF
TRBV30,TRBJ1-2,CAGPGPQGGYTF
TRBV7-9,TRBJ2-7,CASSFSHTNGGYEQYF
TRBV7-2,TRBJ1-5,CASSQGTRGQPQHF
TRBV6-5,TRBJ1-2,CASSYSDRAPNYGYTF
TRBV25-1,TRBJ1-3,CASSDGTGLRNTIYF
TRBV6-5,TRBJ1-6,CASRLGSRGTLHF
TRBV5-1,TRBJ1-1,CASSRGGLNTEAFF
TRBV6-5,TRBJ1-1,CASSYRADTEAFF
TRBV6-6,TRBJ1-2,CASSYGGGSNYGYTF
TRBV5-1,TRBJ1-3,CASSLGQENTIYF
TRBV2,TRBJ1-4,CASWESTNEKLFF
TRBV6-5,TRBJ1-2,CAVRVTGNYGYTF
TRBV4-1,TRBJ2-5,CASSQDSETQYF
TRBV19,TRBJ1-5,CASSSQGSRSNQPQHF
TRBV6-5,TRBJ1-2,CASSPRDRGTTF
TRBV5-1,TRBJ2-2,CASSLEGNTGELFF
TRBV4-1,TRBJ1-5,CASSQEGFGNQPQHF
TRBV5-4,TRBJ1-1,CASSAGRAEAFF
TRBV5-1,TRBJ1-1,CASSLSLNTEAFF
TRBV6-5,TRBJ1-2,CASSSILGGRGYGYTF
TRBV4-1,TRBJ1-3,CASSQNPIQSSGNTIYF
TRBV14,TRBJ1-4,CASSQERATNEKLFF
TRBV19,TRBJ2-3,CASSIRTGGRSTQYF
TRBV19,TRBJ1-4,CASTSGGAGLFF
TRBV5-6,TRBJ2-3,CASSFGHEITDTQYF
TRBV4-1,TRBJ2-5,CASSQQLVSQETQYF
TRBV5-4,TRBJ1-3,CASSPRGGEAGNTIYF
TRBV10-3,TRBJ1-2,CAISESQGYNYGYTF
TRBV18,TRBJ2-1,CATIDRSSYNEQFF
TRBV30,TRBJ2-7,CAWSVMGAEQYF
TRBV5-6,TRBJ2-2,CASSLGAGRNTGELFF
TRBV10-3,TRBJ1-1,CASYSGTGTLGTEAFF
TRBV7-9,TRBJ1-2,CASSFLGAQSQANYGYTF
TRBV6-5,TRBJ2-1,CASRTGQFSYNEQFF
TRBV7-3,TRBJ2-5,CASSEVGAGGQETQYF
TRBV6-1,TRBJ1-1,CASRWTGVNTEAFF
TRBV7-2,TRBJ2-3,CASSSISGYTDTQYF
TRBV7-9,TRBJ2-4,CASSPGLAGVSLAKNIQYF
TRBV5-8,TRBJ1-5,CASSSNDRGARNQPQHF